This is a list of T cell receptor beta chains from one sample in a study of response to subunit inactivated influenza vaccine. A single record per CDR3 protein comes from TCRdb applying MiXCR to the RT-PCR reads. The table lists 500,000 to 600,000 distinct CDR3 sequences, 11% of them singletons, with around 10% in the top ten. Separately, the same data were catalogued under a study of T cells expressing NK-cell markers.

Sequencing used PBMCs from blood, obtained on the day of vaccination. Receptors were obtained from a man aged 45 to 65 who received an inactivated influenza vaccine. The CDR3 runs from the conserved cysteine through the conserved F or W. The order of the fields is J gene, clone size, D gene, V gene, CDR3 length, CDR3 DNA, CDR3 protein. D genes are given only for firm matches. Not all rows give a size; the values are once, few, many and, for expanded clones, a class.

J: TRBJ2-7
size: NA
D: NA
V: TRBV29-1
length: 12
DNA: TGCAGCGTTGGGACTCTTACTTACGAGCAGTACTTC
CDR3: CSVGTLTYEQYF

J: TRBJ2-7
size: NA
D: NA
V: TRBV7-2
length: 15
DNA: TGTGCCAGCAGCCCGACAGGTGGCCCGTCCTACGAGCAGTACTTC
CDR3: CASSPTGGPSYEQYF

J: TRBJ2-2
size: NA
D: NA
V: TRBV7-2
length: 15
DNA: TGTGCCAGCAGTCCCACAGGGACCAACACCGGGGAGCTGTTTTTT
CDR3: CASSPTGTNTGELFF

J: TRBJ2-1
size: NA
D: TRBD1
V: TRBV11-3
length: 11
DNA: TGTGCCTCCCAGGGGGAAAATGAGCAGTTCTTC
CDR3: CASQGENEQFF

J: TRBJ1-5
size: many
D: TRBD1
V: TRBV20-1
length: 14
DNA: TGCAGTGCACCTAGACAGGGCCACAATCAGCCCCAGCATTTT
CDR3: CSAPRQGHNQPQHF

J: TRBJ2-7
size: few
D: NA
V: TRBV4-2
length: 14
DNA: TGTGCCAGCAGCCAAGATTCATCCCCCTACGAGCAGTACTTC
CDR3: CASSQDSSPYEQYF

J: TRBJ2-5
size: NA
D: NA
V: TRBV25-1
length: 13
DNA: TGTGCCAGCAGAAAAGGGGCGCGGGAGACCCAGTACTTC
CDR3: CASRKGARETQYF

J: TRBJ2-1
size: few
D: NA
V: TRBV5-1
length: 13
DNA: TGCGCCAGCTCGGGGAGCTCCTACAATGAGCAGTTCTTC
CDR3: CASSGSSYNEQFF

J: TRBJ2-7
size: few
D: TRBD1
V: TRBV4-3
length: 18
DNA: TGCGCCAGCAGCCAAGAAATCATGGGCGGGACAGGGGTATACGAGCAGTACTTC
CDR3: CASSQEIMGGTGVYEQYF

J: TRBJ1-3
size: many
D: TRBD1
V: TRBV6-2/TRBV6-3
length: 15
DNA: TGTGCCAGCAGTCAAATCGACAGGGACGGAAACACCATATATTTT
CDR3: CASSQIDRDGNTIYF

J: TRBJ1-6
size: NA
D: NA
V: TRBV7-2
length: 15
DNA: TGTGCCAGCAGCGGGGGGGTCAGGTTCGATTCACCCCTCCACTTT
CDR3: CASSGGVRFDSPLHF

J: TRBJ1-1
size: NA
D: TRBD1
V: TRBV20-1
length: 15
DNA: TGCAGTGCTAGAGCCCTTACAGGGGGCTTTACTGGAGCTTTCTTT
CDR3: CSARALTGGFTGAFF

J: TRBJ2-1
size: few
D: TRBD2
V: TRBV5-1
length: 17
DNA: TGCGCCAGCAGCCCCTTCCTGACTAGCACCCCTTACAATGAGCAGTTCTTC
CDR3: CASSPFLTSTPYNEQFF

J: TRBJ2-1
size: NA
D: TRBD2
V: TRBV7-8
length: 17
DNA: TGTGCCAGCAGCTTAAGGGCTAGCGGGGGGACCTACAATGAGCAGTTCTTC
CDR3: CASSLRASGGTYNEQFF

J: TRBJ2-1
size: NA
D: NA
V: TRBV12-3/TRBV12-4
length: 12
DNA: TGTGCCAGCAGGGGCAGGGCGAGTGAGCAGTTCTTC
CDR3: CASRGRASEQFF

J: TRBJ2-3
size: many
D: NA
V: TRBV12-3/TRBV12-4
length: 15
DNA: TGTGCCAGCAGTGCGATGTCGGGGAGGAGGAATACGCAGTATTTT
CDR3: CASSAMSGRRNTQYF

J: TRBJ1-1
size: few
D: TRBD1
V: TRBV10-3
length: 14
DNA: TGTGCCATCAGTGGGACAGGGGGTATGGCTGAAGCTTTCTTT
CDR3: CAISGTGGMAEAFF

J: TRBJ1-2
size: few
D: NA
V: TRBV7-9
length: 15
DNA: TGTGCCAGCAGCCCCGATGGTGAAGGGAAACGAGGCTACACCTTC
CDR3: CASSPDGEGKRGYTF

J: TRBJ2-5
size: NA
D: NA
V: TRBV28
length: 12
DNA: TGTGCCAGCAACCGGGGGCAAGAGACCCAGTACTTC
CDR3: CASNRGQETQYF

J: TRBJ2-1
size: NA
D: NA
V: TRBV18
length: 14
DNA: TGTGCCAGCTCACCAAATGCTGGAGAAGTTGAGCAGTTCTTC
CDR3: CASSPNAGEVEQFF

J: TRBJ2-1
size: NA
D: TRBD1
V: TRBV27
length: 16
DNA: TGTGCCAGCAGTGCGTTGACAGGGATCTCCTACAATGAGCAGTTCTTC
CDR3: CASSALTGISYNEQFF

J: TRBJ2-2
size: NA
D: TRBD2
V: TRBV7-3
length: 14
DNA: TGTGCCAGCAGCAGTGGACTAGCGGGAGGTGCGCTGTTTTTT
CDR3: CASSSGLAGGALFF

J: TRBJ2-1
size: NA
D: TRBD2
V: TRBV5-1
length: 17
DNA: TGCGCCAGCAGCTTGGCCGGGACTAGCGGACAACCCAATGAGCAGTTCTTC
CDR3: CASSLAGTSGQPNEQFF

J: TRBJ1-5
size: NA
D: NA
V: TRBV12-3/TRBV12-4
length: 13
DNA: TGTGCCAGCAGTTTCACGGGAGGTCAGCCCCAGCATTTT
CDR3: CASSFTGGQPQHF

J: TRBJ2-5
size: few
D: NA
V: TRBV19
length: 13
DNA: TGTGCCAGTAGTATAGCCGTCAAAGAGACCCAGTACTTC
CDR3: CASSIAVKETQYF

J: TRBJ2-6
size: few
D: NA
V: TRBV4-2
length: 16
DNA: TGTGCCAGCAGCCAAGCCCCCCGCTCTGGGGCCAACGTCCTGACTTTC
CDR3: CASSQAPRSGANVLTF

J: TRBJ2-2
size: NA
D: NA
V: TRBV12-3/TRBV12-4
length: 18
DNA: TGTGCCAGCAGTTTCTTGGGCAGGGGACTTCAACGTGGCGGGGAGCTGTTTTTT
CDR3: CASSFLGRGLQRGGELFF

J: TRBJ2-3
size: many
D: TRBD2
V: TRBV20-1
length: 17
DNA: TGCAGTGCTAGGACTAGCGGGGGGCCTGCTAGCACAGATACGCAGTATTTT
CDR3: CSARTSGGPASTDTQYF

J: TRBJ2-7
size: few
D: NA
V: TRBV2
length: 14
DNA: TGTGCCAGCTTGAAGTCTCCCAGCTCCTACGAGCAGTACTTC
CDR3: CASLKSPSSYEQYF

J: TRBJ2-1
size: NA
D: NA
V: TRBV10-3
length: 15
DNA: TGTGCCATCAGTGACCTGAGCCAGGGCGAGAATGAGCAGTTCTTC
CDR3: CAISDLSQGENEQFF

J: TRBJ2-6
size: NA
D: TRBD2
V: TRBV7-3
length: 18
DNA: TGTGCCAGCAGCTTCCCCTTAGCGGGGGCCTCTGGGGCCAACGTCCTGACTTTC
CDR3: CASSFPLAGASGANVLTF

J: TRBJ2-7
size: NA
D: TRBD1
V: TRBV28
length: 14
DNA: TGTGCCAGCAGGATAGACAGGGATGATGGCGAGCAGTACTTC
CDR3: CASRIDRDDGEQYF

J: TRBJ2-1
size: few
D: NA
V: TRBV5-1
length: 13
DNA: TGCGCCAGCAGCTCCTTCCTACACAATGAGCAGTTCTTC
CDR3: CASSSFLHNEQFF

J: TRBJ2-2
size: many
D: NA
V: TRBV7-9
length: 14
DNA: TGTGCCAGGACTCCTAACAGTTCCACCGGGGAGCTGTTTTTT
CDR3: CARTPNSSTGELFF

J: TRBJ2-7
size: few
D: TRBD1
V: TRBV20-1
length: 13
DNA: TGCAGTGCTAGGGACAGGAAGACCTACGAGCAGTACTTC
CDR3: CSARDRKTYEQYF

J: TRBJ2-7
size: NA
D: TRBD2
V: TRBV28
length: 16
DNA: TGTGCCAGCAGGGACGGAGCGGGAGGGGATCGGAACGAGCAGTACTTC
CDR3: CASRDGAGGDRNEQYF

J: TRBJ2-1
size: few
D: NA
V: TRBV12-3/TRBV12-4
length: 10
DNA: TGTGCCAGCGGGCGGAATGAGCAGTTCTTC
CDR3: CASGRNEQFF

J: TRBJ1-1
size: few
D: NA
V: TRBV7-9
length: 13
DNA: TGTGCCAGCAGCCTAGGAAGACACACTGAAGCTTTCTTT
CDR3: CASSLGRHTEAFF

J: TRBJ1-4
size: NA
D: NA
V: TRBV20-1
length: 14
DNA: TGCAGTGCTAGTAGAAGCCTAACTAATGAAAAACTGTTTTTT
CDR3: CSASRSLTNEKLFF

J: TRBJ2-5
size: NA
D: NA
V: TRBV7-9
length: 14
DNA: TGTGCCAGCAGCAAAGATCTGTACCAAGAGACCCAGTACTTC
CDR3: CASSKDLYQETQYF

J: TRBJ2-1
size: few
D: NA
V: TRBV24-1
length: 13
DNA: TGTGCCACCAGGCCGAGCTCCTACAATGAGCAGTTCTTC
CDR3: CATRPSSYNEQFF

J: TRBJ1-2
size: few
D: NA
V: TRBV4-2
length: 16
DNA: TGTGCCAGCAGCCAGTCCGACAGGACTTCTAACTATGGCTACACCTTC
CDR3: CASSQSDRTSNYGYTF

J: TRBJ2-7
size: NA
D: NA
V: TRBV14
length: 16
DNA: TGTGCCAGCAGCCGAACCAGGGGCATACTGACCTACGAGCAGTACTTC
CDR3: CASSRTRGILTYEQYF

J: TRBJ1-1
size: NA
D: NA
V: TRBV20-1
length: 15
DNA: TGCAGTGCTAGAGATCTTGGGGCGGTGAACACTGAAGCTTTCTTT
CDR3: CSARDLGAVNTEAFF

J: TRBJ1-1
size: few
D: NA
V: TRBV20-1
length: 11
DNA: TGCAGTGCTAGAGATTCGGCTCCGGAACCCTTT
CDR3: CSARDSAPEPF

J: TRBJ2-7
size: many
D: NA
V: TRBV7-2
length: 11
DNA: TGTGCCAGCAGTACCGCCTACGAGCAGTACTTC
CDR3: CASSTAYEQYF

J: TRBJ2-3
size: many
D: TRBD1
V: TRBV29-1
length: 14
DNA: TGCAGCACAAGACAGGGGGGCGTCACAGATACGCAGTATTTT
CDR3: CSTRQGGVTDTQYF

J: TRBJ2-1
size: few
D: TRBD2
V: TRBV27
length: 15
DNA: TGTGCCAGCAGCCGAGCGGGGGAGAACTACAATGAGCAGTTCTTC
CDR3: CASSRAGENYNEQFF